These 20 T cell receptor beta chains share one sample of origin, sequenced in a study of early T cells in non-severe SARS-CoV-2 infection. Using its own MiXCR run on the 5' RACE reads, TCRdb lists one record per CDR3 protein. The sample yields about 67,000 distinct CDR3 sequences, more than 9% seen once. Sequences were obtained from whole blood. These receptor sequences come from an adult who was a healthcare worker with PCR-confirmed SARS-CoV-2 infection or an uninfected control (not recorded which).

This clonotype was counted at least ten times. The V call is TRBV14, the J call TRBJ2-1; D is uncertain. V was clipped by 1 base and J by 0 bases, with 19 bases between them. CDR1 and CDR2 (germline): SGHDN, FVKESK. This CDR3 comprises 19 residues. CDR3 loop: CASSQGPLHPSYSYNEQFF. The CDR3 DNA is TGTGCCAGCAGCCAAGGCCCCTTACACCCGAGTTACTCCTACAATGAGCAGTTCTTC.

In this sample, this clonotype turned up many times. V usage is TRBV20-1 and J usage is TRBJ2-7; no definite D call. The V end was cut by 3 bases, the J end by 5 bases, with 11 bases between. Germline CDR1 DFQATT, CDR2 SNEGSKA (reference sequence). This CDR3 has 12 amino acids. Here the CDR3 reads CSARRQVDEQYF. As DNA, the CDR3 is TGCAGTGCTAGGCGCCAGGTGGACGAGCAGTACTTC.

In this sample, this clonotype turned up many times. The CDR3 spells CASTPTGVPYEQYF. The CDR3 DNA sequence: TGTGCCAGCACTCCAACAGGGGTCCCGTACGAGCAGTACTTC. This sequence joins TRBV9 and TRBJ2-7; 7 bases align to TRBD1. V shed 6 bases and J 4 bases; nucleotides not matched to a gene: 10. Germline V gene lookup returns CDR1 SGDLS and CDR2 YYNGEE. The CDR3 spans 14 residues.

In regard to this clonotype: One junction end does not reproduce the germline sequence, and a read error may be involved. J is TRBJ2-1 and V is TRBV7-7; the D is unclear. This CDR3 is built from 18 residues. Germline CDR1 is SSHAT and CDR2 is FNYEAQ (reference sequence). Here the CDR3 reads CASSPLTSPPSSYNEQFF. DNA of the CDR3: TGTGCTAGCAGCCCCCTCACATCCCCACCAAGCTCCTACAATGAGCAGTTCTTC.

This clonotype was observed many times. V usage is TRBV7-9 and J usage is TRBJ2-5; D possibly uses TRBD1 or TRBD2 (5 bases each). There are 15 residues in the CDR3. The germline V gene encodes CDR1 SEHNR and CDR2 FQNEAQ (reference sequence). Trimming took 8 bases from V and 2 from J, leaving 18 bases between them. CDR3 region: CASSARGTLQETQYF. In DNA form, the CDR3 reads TGTGCCAGCTCGGCCCGTGGGACCCTGCAAGAGACCCAGTACTTC.

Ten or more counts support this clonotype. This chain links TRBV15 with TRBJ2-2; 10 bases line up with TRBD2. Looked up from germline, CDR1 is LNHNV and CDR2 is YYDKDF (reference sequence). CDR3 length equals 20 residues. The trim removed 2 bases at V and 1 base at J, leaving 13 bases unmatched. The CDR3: CATSRQPPRRTSGNTGELFF. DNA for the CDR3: TGTGCCACCAGCAGACAACCACCGCGAAGGACTAGCGGGAACACCGGGGAGCTGTTTTTT.

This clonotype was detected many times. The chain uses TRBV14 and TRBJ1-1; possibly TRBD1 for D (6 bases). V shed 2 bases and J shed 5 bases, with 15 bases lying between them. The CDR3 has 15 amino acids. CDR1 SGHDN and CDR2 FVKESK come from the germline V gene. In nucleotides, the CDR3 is TGTGCCAGCAGCCAAAGACCAGGGGTTGGTACTGAAGCTTTCTTT. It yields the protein CASSQRPGVGTEAFF.

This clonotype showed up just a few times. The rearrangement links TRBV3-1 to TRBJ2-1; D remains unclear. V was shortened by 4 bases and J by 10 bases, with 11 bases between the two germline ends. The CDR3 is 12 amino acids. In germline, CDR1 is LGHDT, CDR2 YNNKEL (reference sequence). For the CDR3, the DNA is TGTGCCAGCAGCCCCTCTTACTACGAGCAGTTCTTC. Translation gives CASSPSYYEQFF.

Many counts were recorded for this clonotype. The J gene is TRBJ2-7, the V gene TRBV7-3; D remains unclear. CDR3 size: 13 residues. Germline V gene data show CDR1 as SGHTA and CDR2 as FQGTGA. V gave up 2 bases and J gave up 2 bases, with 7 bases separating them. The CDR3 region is CASSLDGTYEQYF. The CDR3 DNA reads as TGTGCCAGCAGCTTAGACGGTACCTACGAGCAGTACTTC.

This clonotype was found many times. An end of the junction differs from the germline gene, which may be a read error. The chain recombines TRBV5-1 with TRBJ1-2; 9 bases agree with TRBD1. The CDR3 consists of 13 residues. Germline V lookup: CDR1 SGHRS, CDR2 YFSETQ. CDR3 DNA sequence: TGTGCCAGCAGCCTGGGACAGGGTGGCGGCTACACCTTC. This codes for CASSLGQGGGYTF.

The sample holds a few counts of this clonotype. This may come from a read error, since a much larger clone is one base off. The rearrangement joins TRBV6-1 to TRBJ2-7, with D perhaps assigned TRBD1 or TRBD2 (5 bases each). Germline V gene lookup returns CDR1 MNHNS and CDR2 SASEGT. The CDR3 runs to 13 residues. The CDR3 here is CASGEGPSYEQYF. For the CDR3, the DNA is TGTGCCAGCGGTGAGGGACCATCCTACGAGCAGTACTTC.

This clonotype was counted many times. The CDR3 loop is CASSLDWGANQPQHF. The CDR3 bases are TGTGCCAGCAGTTTGGACTGGGGGGCCAATCAGCCCCAGCATTTT. The rearrangement links TRBV6-6 to TRBJ1-5; D may be TRBD1 (6 bases). This CDR3 region has 15 residues. Germline V lookup: CDR1 MNHNY, CDR2 SVGAGI (reference sequence). Trimming cost V 4 bases and J 3 bases, with 13 bases left between them.

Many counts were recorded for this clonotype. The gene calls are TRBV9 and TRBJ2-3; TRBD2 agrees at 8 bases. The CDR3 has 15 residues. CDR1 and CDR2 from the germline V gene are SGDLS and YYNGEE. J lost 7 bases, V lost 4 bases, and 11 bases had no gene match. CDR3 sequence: CASSSWDSGTYTQYF. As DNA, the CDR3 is TGTGCCAGCAGCTCTTGGGATAGCGGGACTTATACGCAGTATTTT.

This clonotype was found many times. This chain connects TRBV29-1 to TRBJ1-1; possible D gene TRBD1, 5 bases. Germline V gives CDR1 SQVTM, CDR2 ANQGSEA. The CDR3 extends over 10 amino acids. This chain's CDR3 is CTAGPFEAFF. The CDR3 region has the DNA TGCACCGCGGGGCCCTTTGAGGCTTTCTTT.

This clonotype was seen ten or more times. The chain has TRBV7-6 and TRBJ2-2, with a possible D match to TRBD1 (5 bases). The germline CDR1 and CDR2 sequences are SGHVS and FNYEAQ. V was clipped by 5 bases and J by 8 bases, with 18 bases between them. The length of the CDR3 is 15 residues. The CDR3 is CASSPRQSRGGELFF. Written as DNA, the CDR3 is TGTGCCAGCAGCCCTCGACAGAGTCGTGGGGGGGAGCTGTTTTTT. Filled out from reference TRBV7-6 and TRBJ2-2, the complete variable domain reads GAGVSQSPRYKVTKRGQDVALRCDPISGHVSLYWYRQALGQGPEFLTYFNYEAQQDKSGLPNDRFSAERPEGSISTLTIQRTEQRDSAMYRCASSPRQSRGGELFFGEGSRLTVL.

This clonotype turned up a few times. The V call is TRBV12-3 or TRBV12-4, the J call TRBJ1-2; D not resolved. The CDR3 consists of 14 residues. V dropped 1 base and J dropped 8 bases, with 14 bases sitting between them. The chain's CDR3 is CASSLVGYGKGYTF. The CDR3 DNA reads TGTGCCAGCAGTTTAGTAGGGTACGGAAAAGGCTACACCTTC.

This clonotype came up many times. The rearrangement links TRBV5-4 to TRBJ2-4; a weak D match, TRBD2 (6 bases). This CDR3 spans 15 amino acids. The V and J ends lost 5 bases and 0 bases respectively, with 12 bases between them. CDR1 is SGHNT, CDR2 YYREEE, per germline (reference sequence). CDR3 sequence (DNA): TGTGCCAGCAGTACGGGACTGAAAGCCAAAAACATTCAGTACTTC. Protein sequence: CASSTGLKAKNIQYF.

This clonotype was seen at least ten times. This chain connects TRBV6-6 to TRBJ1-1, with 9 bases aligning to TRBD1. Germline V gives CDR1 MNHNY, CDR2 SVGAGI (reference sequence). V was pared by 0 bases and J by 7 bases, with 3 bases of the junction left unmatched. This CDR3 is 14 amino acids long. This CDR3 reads CASSYSRGQGEAFF. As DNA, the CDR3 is TGTGCCAGCAGTTACTCTAGGGGACAGGGTGAAGCTTTCTTT.

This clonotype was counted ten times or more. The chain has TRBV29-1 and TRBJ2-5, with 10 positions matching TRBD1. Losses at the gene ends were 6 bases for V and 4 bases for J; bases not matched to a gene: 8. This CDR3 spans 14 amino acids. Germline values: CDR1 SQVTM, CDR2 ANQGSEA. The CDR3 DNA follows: TGCAGCGTCACGAAGACAGGGGGCGGAGAGACCCAGTACTTC. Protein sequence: CSVTKTGGGETQYF.

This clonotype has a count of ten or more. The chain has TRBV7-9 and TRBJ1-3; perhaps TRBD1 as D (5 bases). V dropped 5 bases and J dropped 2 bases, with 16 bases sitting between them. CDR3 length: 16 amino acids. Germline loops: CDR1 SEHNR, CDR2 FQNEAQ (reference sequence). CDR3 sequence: CASSPSWGTTGNTIYF. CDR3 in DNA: TGTGCCAGCAGCCCCTCTTGGGGGACGACTGGAAACACCATATATTTT.